This entry lists 31 T cell receptor beta chains sequenced from one sample in a study of shared clonotypes between healthy human individuals. Using immunoSEQ multiplex PCR, the repertoire was profiled, and TCRdb retains in-frame clones only, with some absent. The repertoire holds 500,000 to 550,000 clones, with approximately 94% as singletons. Sequenced material: naive CD4+ T cells sorted from blood. Subset given: CD45RA+ positively selected. Receptors were obtained from a woman in her twenties or thirties in good health.

The chain employs TRBV6-1 and TRBJ2-3, with TRBD2 matching over 7 bases. The germline V gene encodes CDR1 MNHNS and CDR2 SASEGT. The trim removed 4 bases at V and 2 bases at J, leaving 12 bases unmatched. This CDR3 contains 17 residues. The CDR3 DNA sequence: TGTGCCAGCAGTGTGGCTAGCGGAAGTCCTTTCACAGATACGCAGTATTTT. Protein: CASSVASGSPFTDTQYF.

The V call is TRBV7-2, the J call TRBJ2-5; D call uncertain. The CDR3 contains 13 residues. V was shortened by 1 base and J by 0 bases, with 3 bases between the two germline ends. In germline, CDR1 is SGHTA, CDR2 FQGNSA. In DNA form, the CDR3 reads TGTGCCAGCAGCTTAGGAGACCAAGAGACCCAGTACTTC. It is translated as CASSLGDQETQYF.

The CDR3 loop is CASSEDTLETQYF. CDR3 nucleotide sequence: TGTGCCAGCAGTGAGGACACCCTAGAGACCCAGTACTTC. The chain links TRBV6-1 to TRBJ2-5; D may be TRBD1 (5 bases). V was shortened by 3 bases and J by 4 bases, with 9 bases between the two germline ends. The CDR3 covers 13 residues. The germline gives CDR1 MNHNS, CDR2 SASEGT.

This rearrangement joins TRBV11-2 to TRBJ2-7; TRBD1 matches at 10 bases. The junction had 8 bases not matched to a gene; V was cut back by 4 bases and J by 2 bases. This CDR3 has 16 residues. CDR1 and CDR2 from the germline V gene are SGHAT and FQNNGV. The CDR3 DNA reads TGTGCCAGCAGCTCACTTAGGACAGGGGGAGCCTACGAGCAGTACTTC. As protein: CASSSLRTGGAYEQYF.

This sequence joins TRBV7-7 and TRBJ1-2, with 9 bases lining up with TRBD1. There are 15 residues in the CDR3. Per the germline V gene, CDR1 is SSHAT and CDR2 is FNYEAQ (reference sequence). V dropped 5 bases and J dropped 4; count of bases not matched to a gene: 8. DNA of the CDR3: TGTGCCAGCAGCCAAGCGGACAGGGGAACCTATGGCTACACCTTC. Translated, it gives CASSQADRGTYGYTF.

J is TRBJ1-1 and V is TRBV28, with D possibly matching TRBD1 (5 bases). From germline, CDR1 is MDHEN and CDR2 SYDVKM. V was shortened by 5 bases and J by 0 bases, with 25 bases between the two germline ends. The CDR3 consists of 19 residues. CDR3 in amino acids: CASSPGDTGGLGLNTEAFF. The CDR3 DNA reads TGTGCCAGCAGTCCGGGAGATACGGGGGGACTGGGATTGAACACTGAAGCTTTCTTT. The whole variable domain, filled in from reference TRBV28 and TRBJ1-1, reads DVKVTQSSRYLVKRTGEKVFLECVQDMDHENMFWYRQDPGLGLRLIYFSYDVKMKEKGDIPEGYSVSREKKERFSLILESASTNQTSMYLCASSPGDTGGLGLNTEAFFGQGTRLTVV.

The CDR3 region has the DNA TGCGCCAGCAGCCAGGACTCAGCGGGAGTTCTCGAGACCCAGTACTTC. Its translation is CASSQDSAGVLETQYF. J is TRBJ2-5 and V is TRBV4-1, with 8 nucleotides matching TRBD2. CDR1 and CDR2 from the germline V gene are MGHRA and YSYEKL. The V gene end was trimmed by 3 bases and the J gene end by 5 bases; junction bases not matched to a gene: 11. The CDR3 has 16 amino acids.

The chain has TRBV6-1 and TRBJ1-2, with no clear D. V lost 6 bases, J lost 3 bases, and 8 bases lay in between. The CDR3 has 12 amino acids. Germline CDR1 MNHNS, CDR2 SASEGT. In DNA form, the CDR3 reads TGTGCCAGCAGACCGCTTTACTATGGCTACACCTTC. Its translation: CASRPLYYGYTF.

The genes are TRBV7-9 and TRBJ2-5; a possible D gene is TRBD2 (6 bases). This CDR3 spans 12 amino acids. V lost 5 bases, J lost 4 bases, and 8 bases lay in between. Looked up from germline, CDR1 is SEHNR and CDR2 is FQNEAQ (reference sequence). The CDR3 DNA reads TGTGCCAGCAGCCAGACTAGAGAGACCCAGTACTTC. This sequence encodes CASSQTRETQYF.

The V gene is TRBV27, the J gene TRBJ1-1, with TRBD1 matching over 8 bases. With 7 bases clipped from V and 1 base from J, the junction kept 5 bases outside the gene matches. The germline V gene has CDR1 MNHEY and CDR2 SMNVEV (reference sequence). The CDR3 is 14 residues long. The CDR3 sequence is CASTSGTGNTEAFF. The CDR3 nucleotides are TGTGCCAGCACGTCCGGGACAGGGAACACTGAAGCTTTCTTT.

The chain is built from TRBV11-2 and TRBJ2-7; 9 nucleotides align to TRBD1. Germline-derived CDR1 and CDR2 are SGHAT and FQNNGV. The CDR3 spans 16 residues. Trimming at V came to 4 bases and at J to 1 base, leaving 8 bases not matched to a gene. DNA for the CDR3: TGTGCCAGCAGCTCGAAGACAGGGGGTCATTCCTACGAGCAGTACTTC. Its protein is CASSSKTGGHSYEQYF.

The chain uses TRBV14 and TRBJ2-7; 10 bases line up with TRBD2. This CDR3 contains 14 residues. Germline V gives CDR1 SGHDN, CDR2 FVKESK. Losses at the gene ends were 2 bases for V and 9 bases for J; bases not matched to a gene: 7. CDR3 loop: CASSQSPSGSSQYF. DNA of the CDR3: TGTGCCAGCAGCCAATCCCCTAGCGGGAGTTCGCAGTACTTC.

The chain uses TRBV14 and TRBJ2-3; D is perhaps TRBD2 (6 bases). V lost 1 base and J lost 8, with 13 bases in between. The CDR3 is 14 residues long. CDR1 is SGHDN, CDR2 FVKESK, per germline. The CDR3 DNA reads as TGTGCCAGCAGCCAAGGGAGGGCGGCTGCTACGCAGTATTTT. Translation: CASSQGRAAATQYF.

The genes are TRBV2 and TRBJ1-2; no reliable D call. The V gene's germline CDR1 is SNHLY and CDR2 FYNNEI. V lost 8 bases, J lost 4 bases, and 11 bases lay in between. The CDR3 consists of 12 residues. The CDR3 DNA sequence: TGTGCCAGCCAAAGCGAAACCTATGGCTACACCTTC. Translating gives CASQSETYGYTF. The full variable domain, completed using reference TRBV2 and TRBJ1-2, is EPEVTQTPSHQVTQMGQEVILRCVPISNHLYFYWYRQILGQKVEFLVSFYNNEISEKSEIFDDQFSVERPDGSNFTLKIRSTKLEDSAMYFCASQSETYGYTFGSGTRLTVV.

The chain has TRBV28 and TRBJ1-4; no clear D. The germline CDR1 and CDR2 sequences are MDHEN and SYDVKM. This CDR3 is built from 13 residues. V lost 3 bases and J 5 bases, leaving 7 bases between the germline ends. CDR3 region: CASSFENNEKLFF. The CDR3, as DNA: TGTGCCAGCAGTTTCGAAAACAATGAAAAACTGTTTTTT. Full variable domain (missing parts from reference TRBV28 and TRBJ1-4): DVKVTQSSRYLVKRTGEKVFLECVQDMDHENMFWYRQDPGLGLRLIYFSYDVKMKEKGDIPEGYSVSREKKERFSLILESASTNQTSMYLCASSFENNEKLFFGSGTQLSVL.

V is TRBV15 and J is TRBJ2-1, with unresolved D. Looked up from germline, CDR1 is LNHNV and CDR2 is YYDKDF (reference sequence). Trimming removed 0 bases from V and 0 bases from J, with 9 bases in between. There are 16 residues in the CDR3. CDR3 amino acids: CATSRDPYLSYNEQFF. CDR3 nucleotide sequence: TGTGCCACCAGCAGAGATCCGTATCTCTCCTACAATGAGCAGTTCTTC.

This chain connects TRBV18 to TRBJ2-5; the D gene is possibly TRBD2 (6 bases). The CDR3 length is 13 residues. Germline V lookup: CDR1 KGHSH, CDR2 LQKENI. The ends were cut back, 6 bases at V and 5 bases at J, with 13 bases in the middle. As DNA, the CDR3 is TGTGCCAGCTCCGGCCCGGAGGGGGAGACCCAGTACTTC. Translating it yields CASSGPEGETQYF.

The chain carries TRBV28 and TRBJ2-3; 12 bases are shared with TRBD2. The germline V gene has CDR1 MDHEN and CDR2 SYDVKM. V lost 4 bases to trimming and J lost 8 bases; unmatched junction nucleotides: 13. This CDR3 is 17 amino acids long. CDR3 in DNA: TGTGCCAGCAGTTGGGCCCACCTAGCGGGAGGGCCCGGTACGCAGTATTTT. This codes for CASSWAHLAGGPGTQYF. The complete variable domain, with remaining parts taken from reference TRBV28 and TRBJ2-3, reads DVKVTQSSRYLVKRTGEKVFLECVQDMDHENMFWYRQDPGLGLRLIYFSYDVKMKEKGDIPEGYSVSREKKERFSLILESASTNQTSMYLCASSWAHLAGGPGTQYFGPGTRLTVL.

This chain links TRBV2 with TRBJ2-5, with 12 bases aligning to TRBD2. The CDR3 has 16 residues. V shed 7 bases, J shed 4 bases, and the junction held 10 bases outside the gene matches. Per the germline V gene, CDR1 is SNHLY and CDR2 is FYNNEI. Here the CDR3 reads CASTLGLAGGGETQYF. CDR3 sequence (DNA): TGTGCCAGCACCCTAGGCCTAGCGGGAGGGGGAGAGACCCAGTACTTC.

This clone has a single count. The chain joins TRBV2 to TRBJ2-5; TRBD2 agrees at 11 bases. The J call may be incorrect, as the DNA end agrees better with TRBJ2-7. This CDR3 has 14 amino acids. CDR1 is SNHLY and CDR2 is FYNNEI in the germline V gene. CDR3 region: CASRLAGARDEQYF. The DNA of the CDR3 is TGTGCCAGCAGACTAGCGGGAGCTCGGGACGAGCAGTACTTC.

The V gene is TRBV7-6, the J gene TRBJ2-3; 7 nucleotides align to TRBD2. This CDR3 has 16 residues. J was trimmed by 6 bases and V by 5 bases; bases with no gene match: 14. Germline V gives CDR1 SGHVS, CDR2 FNYEAQ. DNA for the CDR3: TGTGCCAGCAGCCTTCTACCGGGAGGTCCGCGGGATACGCAGTATTTT. It codes for CASSLLPGGPRDTQYF. Full variable domain (missing parts from reference TRBV7-6 and TRBJ2-3): GAGVSQSPRYKVTKRGQDVALRCDPISGHVSLYWYRQALGQGPEFLTYFNYEAQQDKSGLPNDRFSAERPEGSISTLTIQRTEQRDSAMYRCASSLLPGGPRDTQYFGPGTRLTVL.

The V and J genes are TRBV7-7 and TRBJ2-5; weak D call: TRBD2 (5 bases). CDR3 size: 14 residues. V lost 3 bases, J lost 1 base, and 9 bases lay in between. From germline, CDR1 is SSHAT and CDR2 FNYEAQ (reference sequence). CDR3 bases: TGTGCCAGCAGCTTTGGAGGTACCCAAGAGACCCAGTACTTC. This codes for CASSFGGTQETQYF. Filled out from reference TRBV7-7 and TRBJ2-5, the complete variable domain reads GAGVSQSPRYKVTKRGQDVTLRCDPISSHATLYWYQQALGQGPEFLTYFNYEAQPDKSGLPSDRFSAERPEGSISTLTIQRTEQRDSAMYRCASSFGGTQETQYFGPGTRLLVL.

The chain has TRBV28 and TRBJ1-1; TRBD1 is a possible D gene (6 bases). The CDR3 consists of 12 residues. Germline CDR1 and CDR2: MDHEN and SYDVKM. V lost 4 bases to trimming and J lost 11 bases, with 14 bases between them. The CDR3 reads CASSSATGLAFF. In DNA, the CDR3 is TGTGCCAGCAGTTCAGCAACAGGGCTGGCTTTCTTT.

The chain is built from TRBV30 and TRBJ2-7, with 7 bases fitting TRBD1. This CDR3 has 17 residues. Germline CDR1 and CDR2: GTSNPN and SVGIG (reference sequence). Germline trimming cut 1 base from V and 1 base from J; bases unmatched to any gene: 13. DNA for the CDR3: TGTGCCTGGAGTGGACCAGGGGGATTGACACTATCCTACGAGCAGTACTTC. It codes for CAWSGPGGLTLSYEQYF. Using reference TRBV30 and TRBJ2-7 for the parts outside the CDR3, the full variable domain is SQTIHQWPATLVQPVGSPLSLECTVEGTSNPNLYWYRQAAGRGLQLLFYSVGIGQISSEVPQNLSASRPQDRQFILSSKKLLLSDSGFYLCAWSGPGGLTLSYEQYFGPGTRLTVT.

This CDR3 reads CASSRRLAANTGELFF. The CDR3 DNA sequence: TGTGCCAGCAGCAGGAGACTAGCGGCGAACACCGGGGAGCTGTTTTTT. The chain joins TRBV11-2 to TRBJ2-2, with 9 bases that match TRBD2. The J segment lost 0 bases and the V segment lost 5 bases, leaving 4 bases of the junction unmatched. Germline values: CDR1 SGHAT, CDR2 FQNNGV. The CDR3 totals 16 residues.

V and J are TRBV5-5 and TRBJ1-5, with D unclear. CDR3 length: 15 residues. Germline V lookup: CDR1 SGHKS, CDR2 YYEKEE (reference sequence). Trimming removed 1 base at V and 6 bases at J, with 14 bases between. The CDR3 DNA is TGTGCCAGCAGCTTGTGGGCAGTTACGGGTCAGCCCCAGCATTTT. It specifies CASSLWAVTGQPQHF.

This chain uses TRBV4-1 with TRBJ2-2; D is unclear. Deletions cut 3 bases from V and 8 bases from J, with 13 bases between. Looked up from germline, CDR1 is MGHRA and CDR2 is YSYEKL. This CDR3 is built from 14 residues. CDR3 DNA sequence: TGCGCCAGCAGCCACCCCGTTGCCGGTGGGGAGCTGTTTTTT. It codes for CASSHPVAGGELFF.

The V gene is TRBV29-1, the J gene TRBJ2-2, with 12 bases that match TRBD1. J lost 6 bases, V lost 6 bases, and 5 bases had no gene match. CDR1 and CDR2 (germline): SQVTM, ANQGSEA. CDR3 length: 14 amino acids. The CDR3 DNA reads as TGCAGCGTGGGGACAGGGGGCGATGCCGGGGAGCTGTTTTTT. Amino acids: CSVGTGGDAGELFF.

This clone was seen just once. The chain carries TRBV27 and TRBJ1-1, with 9 bases lining up with TRBD1. Germline V gene sequence: CDR1 MNHEY, CDR2 SMNVEV (reference sequence). This CDR3 has 16 amino acids. The ends lost 7 bases at V and 4 bases at J; junction bases unmatched: 13. The CDR3 DNA sequence: TGTGCCAGCACCGAAAGTCCGGGACAGGGAAGCACTGAAGCTTTCTTT. This encodes CASTESPGQGSTEAFF.

J is TRBJ2-2 and V is TRBV6-5; D gene uncertain. Trimming stripped 0 bases from V and 4 bases from J, with 12 bases between. The CDR3 has 16 residues. Germline CDR1 and CDR2: MNHEY and SVGAGI. CDR3 DNA: TGTGCCAGCAGTTACTCGAGTCTAGGCGGCACCGGGGAGCTGTTTTTT. Its protein is CASSYSSLGGTGELFF.

The chain links TRBV28 to TRBJ2-7; D might be TRBD1 or TRBD2, each matching 7 bases. The CDR3 consists of 15 residues. V lost 6 bases to trimming and J lost 0 bases, with 15 bases between them. Germline CDR1 is MDHEN and CDR2 is SYDVKM. The chain's CDR3 is CASRGGTVNSYEQYF. DNA for the CDR3: TGTGCCAGCAGGGGGGGGACAGTGAACTCCTACGAGCAGTACTTC.